This TCR beta chain was sequenced in a study of T cells in Graves' hyperthyroidism and ophthalmopathy. Study information: Before any treatment, at initial diagnosis, peripheral blood was collected. Study observations and caveats: Blood also held most thyroid clonotypes expanded beyond 0.001. Ophthalmopathy got predicted by the model a median approximately 6.4 months before its onset. A model built on 13 V-J features separated ophthalmopathy from stable hyperthyroidism.

The source material, RNA transcripts, was used to amplify TCR beta CDR3 regions. The TCR CDR3 was amplified in a first-round RT-PCR using the HTBI primer set. One entry per CDR3 protein, called by TCRdb with MiXCR from the multiplex PCR reads. Altogether some 720,000 distinct CDR3 sequences are present, roughly 15% being singletons, with the ten largest covering about 8.4%. V shed 4 bases and J 4 bases; nucleotides not matched to a gene: 2. The CDR3 sequence is 14 residues long. Looked up from germline, CDR1 is MNHNS and CDR2 is SASEGT. This clonotype was seen only a few times. What it recognizes is unknown. A much larger clonotype is one base distant, so this may be a read error.

The gene calls are TRBV6-1 and TRBJ1-1; 11 bases map to TRBD1. The origin of this receptor is a man aged 18 to 30 with Graves' hyperthyroidism. Sample: blood. The CDR3 bases are TGTGCCAGCAGTGGGGACAGGGGGAGCACTGAAGCTTTCTTT. Residues: CASSGDRGSTEAFF.